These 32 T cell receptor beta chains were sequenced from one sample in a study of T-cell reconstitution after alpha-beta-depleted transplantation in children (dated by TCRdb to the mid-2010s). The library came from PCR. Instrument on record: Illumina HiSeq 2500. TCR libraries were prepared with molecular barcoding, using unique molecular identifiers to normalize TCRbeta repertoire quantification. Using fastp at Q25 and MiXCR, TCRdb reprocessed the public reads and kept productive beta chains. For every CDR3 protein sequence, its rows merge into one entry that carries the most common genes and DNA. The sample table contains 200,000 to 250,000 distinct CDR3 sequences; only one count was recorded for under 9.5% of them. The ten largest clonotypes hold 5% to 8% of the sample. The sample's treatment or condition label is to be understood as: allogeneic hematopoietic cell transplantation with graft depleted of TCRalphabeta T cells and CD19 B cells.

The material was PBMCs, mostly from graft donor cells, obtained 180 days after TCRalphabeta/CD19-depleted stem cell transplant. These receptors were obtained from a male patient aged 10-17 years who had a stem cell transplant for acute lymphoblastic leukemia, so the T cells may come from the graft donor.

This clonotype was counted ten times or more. CDR3: CASSPEVDRGRTEAFF. The DNA for the CDR3 is TGTGCCAGCAGCCCAGAGGTGGACAGGGGAAGAACTGAAGCTTTCTTT. This rearrangement joins TRBV25-1 to TRBJ1-1, with 9 bases identical to TRBD1. This CDR3 has 16 residues. V lost 6 bases and J lost 5; bases outside the gene matches: 13. Germline values: CDR1 MGHDK, CDR2 SYGVNS.

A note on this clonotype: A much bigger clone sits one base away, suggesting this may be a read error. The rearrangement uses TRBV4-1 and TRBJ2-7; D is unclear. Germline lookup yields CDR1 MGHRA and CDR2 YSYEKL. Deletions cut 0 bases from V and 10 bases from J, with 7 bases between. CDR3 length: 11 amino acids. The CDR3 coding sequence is TGCGCCAGCAGCCAAGATACCGACCAGTACTTC. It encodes CASSQDTDQYF.

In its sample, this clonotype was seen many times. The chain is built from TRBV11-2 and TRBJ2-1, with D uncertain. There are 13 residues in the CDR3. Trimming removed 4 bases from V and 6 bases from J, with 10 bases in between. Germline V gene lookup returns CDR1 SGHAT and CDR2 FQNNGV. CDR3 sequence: CASSWHPGNEQFF. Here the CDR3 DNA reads TGTGCCAGCAGCTGGCACCCCGGCAATGAGCAGTTCTTC. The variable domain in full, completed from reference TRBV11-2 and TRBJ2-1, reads EAGVAQSPRYKIIEKRQSVAFWCNPISGHATLYWYQQILGQGPKLLIQFQNNGVVDDSQLPKDRFSAERLKGVDSTLKIQPAKLEDSAVYLCASSWHPGNEQFFGPGTRLTVL.

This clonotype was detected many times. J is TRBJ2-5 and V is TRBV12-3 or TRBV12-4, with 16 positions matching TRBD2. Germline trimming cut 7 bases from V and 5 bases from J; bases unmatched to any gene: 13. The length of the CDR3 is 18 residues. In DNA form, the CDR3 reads TGTGCCAGCACATATCCGGGACTAGCGGGAGGGCGAGGGGAGACCCAGTACTTC. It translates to CASTYPGLAGGRGETQYF.

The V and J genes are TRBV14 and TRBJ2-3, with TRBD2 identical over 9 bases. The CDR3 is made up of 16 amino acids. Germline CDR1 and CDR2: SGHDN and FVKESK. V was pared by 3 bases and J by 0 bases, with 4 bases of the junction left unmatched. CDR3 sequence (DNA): TGTGCCAGCAGCCACCGACTAGCGGCCAGCACAGATACGCAGTATTTT. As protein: CASSHRLAASTDTQYF.

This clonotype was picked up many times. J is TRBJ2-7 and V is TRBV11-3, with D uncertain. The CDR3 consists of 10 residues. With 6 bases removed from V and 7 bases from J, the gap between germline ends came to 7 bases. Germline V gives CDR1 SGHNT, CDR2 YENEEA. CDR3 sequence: CASSCTEQYF. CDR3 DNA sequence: TGTGCCAGCAGTTGTACGGAGCAGTACTTC.

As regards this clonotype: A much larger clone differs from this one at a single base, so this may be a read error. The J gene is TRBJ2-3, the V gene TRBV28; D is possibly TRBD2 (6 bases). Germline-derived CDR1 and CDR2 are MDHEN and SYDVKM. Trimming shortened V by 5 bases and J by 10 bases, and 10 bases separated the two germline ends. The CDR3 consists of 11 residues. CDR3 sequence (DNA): TGTGCCAGCAGTAGAGCGGGTCCGCAGTATTTT. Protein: CASSRAGPQYF.

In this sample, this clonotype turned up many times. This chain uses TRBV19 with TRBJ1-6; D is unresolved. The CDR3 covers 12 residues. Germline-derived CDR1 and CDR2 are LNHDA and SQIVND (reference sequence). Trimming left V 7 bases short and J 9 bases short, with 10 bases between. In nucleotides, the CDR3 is TGTGCCAGTACCCGGGCCGGTTCACCCCTCCACTTT. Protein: CASTRAGSPLHF.

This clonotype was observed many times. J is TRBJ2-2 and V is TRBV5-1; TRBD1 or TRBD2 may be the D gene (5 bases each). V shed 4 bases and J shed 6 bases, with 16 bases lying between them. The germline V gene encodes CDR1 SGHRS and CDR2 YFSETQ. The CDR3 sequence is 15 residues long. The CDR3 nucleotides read TGCGCCAGCAGCGTCCGGGACCAACGACCCGGGGAGCTGTTTTTT. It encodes CASSVRDQRPGELFF.

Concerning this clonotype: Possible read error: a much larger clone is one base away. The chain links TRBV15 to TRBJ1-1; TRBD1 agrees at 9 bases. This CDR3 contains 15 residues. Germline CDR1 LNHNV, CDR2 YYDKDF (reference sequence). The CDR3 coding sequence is TGTGTCACCAGCAGGCACCCGGGACAGGGAATTGAAGCTTTCTTT. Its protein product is CVTSRHPGQGIEAFF.

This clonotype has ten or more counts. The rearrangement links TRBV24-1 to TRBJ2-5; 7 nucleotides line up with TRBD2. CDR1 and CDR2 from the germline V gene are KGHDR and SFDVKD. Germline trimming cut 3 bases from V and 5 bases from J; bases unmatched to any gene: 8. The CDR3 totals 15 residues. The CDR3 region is CATSDQPGEGETQYF. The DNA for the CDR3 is TGTGCCACCAGTGATCAACCCGGGGAGGGGGAGACCCAGTACTTC.

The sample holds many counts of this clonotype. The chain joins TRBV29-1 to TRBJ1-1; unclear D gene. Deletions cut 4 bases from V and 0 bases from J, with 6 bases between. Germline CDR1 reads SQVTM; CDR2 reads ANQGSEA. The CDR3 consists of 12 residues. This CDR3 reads CSVVGMNTEAFF. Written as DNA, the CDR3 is TGCAGCGTTGTAGGGATGAACACTGAAGCTTTCTTT.

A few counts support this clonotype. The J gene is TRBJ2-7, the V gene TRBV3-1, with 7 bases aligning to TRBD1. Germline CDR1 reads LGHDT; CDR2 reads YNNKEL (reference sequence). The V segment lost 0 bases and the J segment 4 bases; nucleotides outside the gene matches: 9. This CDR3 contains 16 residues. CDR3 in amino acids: CASSQDGKGAVYEQYF. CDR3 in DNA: TGTGCCAGCAGCCAAGATGGGAAGGGGGCAGTTTACGAGCAGTACTTC.

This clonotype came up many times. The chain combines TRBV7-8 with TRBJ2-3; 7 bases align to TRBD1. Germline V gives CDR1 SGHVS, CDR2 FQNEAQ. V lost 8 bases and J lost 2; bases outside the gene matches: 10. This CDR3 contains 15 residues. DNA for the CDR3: TGTGCCAGCGTCGCGCCGGGACAGTCCACAGATACGCAGTATTTT. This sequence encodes CASVAPGQSTDTQYF.

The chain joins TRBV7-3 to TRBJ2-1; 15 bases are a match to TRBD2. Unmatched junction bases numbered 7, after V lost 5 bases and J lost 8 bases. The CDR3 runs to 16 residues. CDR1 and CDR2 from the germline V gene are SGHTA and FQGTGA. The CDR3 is CASSGRTSGGVDEQFF. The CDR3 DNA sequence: TGTGCCAGCAGCGGTCGGACTAGCGGGGGGGTCGATGAGCAGTTCTTC.

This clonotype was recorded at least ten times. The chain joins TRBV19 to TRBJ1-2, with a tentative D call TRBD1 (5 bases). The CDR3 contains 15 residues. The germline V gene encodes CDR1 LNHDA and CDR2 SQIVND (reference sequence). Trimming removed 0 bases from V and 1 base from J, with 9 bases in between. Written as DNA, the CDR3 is TGTGCCAGTAGTATAGAATCGGGGCGTAACTATGGCTACACCTTC. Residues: CASSIESGRNYGYTF.

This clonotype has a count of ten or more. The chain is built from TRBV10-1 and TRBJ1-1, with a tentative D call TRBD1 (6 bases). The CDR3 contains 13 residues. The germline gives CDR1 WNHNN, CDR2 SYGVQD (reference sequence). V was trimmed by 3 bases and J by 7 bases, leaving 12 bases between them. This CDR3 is CASSDGPGDEAFF. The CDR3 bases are TGCGCCAGCAGTGATGGGCCAGGGGATGAAGCTTTCTTT.

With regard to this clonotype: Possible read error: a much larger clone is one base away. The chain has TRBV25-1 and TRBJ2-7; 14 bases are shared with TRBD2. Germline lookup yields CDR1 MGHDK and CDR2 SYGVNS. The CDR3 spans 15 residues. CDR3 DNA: TGTGCCAGCAGCGGACTAGCGGGAGGCCCCTACGAGCGGTACTTC. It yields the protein CASSGLAGGPYERYF.

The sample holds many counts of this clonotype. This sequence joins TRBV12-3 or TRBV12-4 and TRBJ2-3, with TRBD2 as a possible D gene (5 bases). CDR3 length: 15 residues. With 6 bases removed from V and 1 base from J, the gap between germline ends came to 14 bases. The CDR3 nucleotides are TGTGCCAGCAGCCCCGGAGGAGAAGGCACAGATACGCAGTATTTT. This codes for CASSPGGEGTDTQYF.

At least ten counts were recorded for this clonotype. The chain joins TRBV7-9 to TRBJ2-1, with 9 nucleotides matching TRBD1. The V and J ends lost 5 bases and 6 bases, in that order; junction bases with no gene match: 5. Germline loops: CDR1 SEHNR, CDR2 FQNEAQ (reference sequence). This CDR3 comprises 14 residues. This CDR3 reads CASSTPTGGNEQFF. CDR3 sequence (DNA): TGTGCCAGCAGCACACCGACAGGGGGCAATGAGCAGTTCTTC.

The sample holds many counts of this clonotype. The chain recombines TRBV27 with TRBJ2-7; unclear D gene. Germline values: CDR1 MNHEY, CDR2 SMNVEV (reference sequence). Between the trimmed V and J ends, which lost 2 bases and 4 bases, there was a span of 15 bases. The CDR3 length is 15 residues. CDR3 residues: CASSLEHRRSYEQYF. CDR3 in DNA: TGTGCCAGCAGTTTAGAGCACCGGCGCTCTTACGAGCAGTACTTC.

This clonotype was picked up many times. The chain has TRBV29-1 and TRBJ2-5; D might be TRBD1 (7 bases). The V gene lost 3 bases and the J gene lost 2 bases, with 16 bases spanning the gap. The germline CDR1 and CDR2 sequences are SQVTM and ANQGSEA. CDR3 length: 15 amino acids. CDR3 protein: CSVEGQGGWQETQYF. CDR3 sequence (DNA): TGCAGCGTTGAGGGGCAGGGGGGATGGCAAGAGACCCAGTACTTC. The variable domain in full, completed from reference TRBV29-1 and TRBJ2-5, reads SAVISQKPSRDICQRGTSLTIQCQVDSQVTMMFWYRQQPGQSLTLIATANQGSEATYESGFVIDKFPISRPNLTFSTLTVSNMSPEDSSIYLCSVEGQGGWQETQYFGPGTRLLVL.

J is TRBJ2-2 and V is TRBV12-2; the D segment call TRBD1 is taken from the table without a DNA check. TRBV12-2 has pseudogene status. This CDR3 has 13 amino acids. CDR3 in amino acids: CASRLQGNGELFF. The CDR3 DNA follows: TGTGCAAGTCGCTTACAGGGTAACGGGGAGCTGTTTTTT.

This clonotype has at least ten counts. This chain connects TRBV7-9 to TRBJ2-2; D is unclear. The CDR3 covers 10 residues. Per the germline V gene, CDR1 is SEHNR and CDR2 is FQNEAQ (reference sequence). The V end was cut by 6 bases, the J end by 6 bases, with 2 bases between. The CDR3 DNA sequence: TGTGCCAGCAGATCCGGGGAGCTGTTTTTT. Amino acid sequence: CASRSGELFF.

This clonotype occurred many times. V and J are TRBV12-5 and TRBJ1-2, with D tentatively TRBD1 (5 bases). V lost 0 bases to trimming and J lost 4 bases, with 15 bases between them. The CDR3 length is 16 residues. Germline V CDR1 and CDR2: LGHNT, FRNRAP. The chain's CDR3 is CASGLVFGTDSYGYTF. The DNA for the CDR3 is TGTGCTAGTGGTTTGGTATTTGGGACGGACTCCTATGGCTACACCTTC.

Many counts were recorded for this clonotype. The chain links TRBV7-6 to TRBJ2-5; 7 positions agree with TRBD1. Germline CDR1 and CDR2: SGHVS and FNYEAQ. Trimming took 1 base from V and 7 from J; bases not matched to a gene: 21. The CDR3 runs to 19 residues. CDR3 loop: CASSLEGLRDSYLSVTQYF. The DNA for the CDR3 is TGTGCCAGCAGCTTAGAGGGCCTCCGGGACAGTTATCTCTCGGTGACCCAGTACTTC.

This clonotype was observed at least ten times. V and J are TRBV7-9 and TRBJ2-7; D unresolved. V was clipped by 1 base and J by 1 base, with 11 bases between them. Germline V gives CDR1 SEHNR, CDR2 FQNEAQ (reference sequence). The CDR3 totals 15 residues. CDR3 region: CASSLVVAGSYEQYF. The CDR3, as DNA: TGTGCCAGCAGCTTAGTGGTGGCAGGTTCCTACGAGCAGTACTTC.

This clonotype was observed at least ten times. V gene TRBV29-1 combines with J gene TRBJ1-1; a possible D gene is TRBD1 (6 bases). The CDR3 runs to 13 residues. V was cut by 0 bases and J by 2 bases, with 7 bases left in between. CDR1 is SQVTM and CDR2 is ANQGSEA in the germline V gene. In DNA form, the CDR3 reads TGCAGCGTTGAAGAGGGACAAAACACTGAAGCTTTCTTT. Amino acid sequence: CSVEEGQNTEAFF.

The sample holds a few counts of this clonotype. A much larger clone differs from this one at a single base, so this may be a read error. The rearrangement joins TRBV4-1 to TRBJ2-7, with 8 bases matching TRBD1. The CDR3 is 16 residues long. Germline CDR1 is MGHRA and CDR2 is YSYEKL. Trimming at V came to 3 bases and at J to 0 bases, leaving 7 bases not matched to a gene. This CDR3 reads CASSHELGQGSYEQYF. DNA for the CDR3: TGCGCCAGCAGCCATGAGCTTGGACAGGGCTCCTACGAGCAGTACTTC.

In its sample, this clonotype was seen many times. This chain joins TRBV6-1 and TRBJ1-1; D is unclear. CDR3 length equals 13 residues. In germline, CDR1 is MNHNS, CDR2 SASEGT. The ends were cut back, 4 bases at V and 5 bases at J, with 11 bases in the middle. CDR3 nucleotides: TGTGCCAGCAGTGTGGCCCCAAAGACTGAAGCTTTCTTT. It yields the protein CASSVAPKTEAFF.

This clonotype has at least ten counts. The CDR3 loop is CASSQGPWLENDEQYF. The CDR3 coding sequence is TGCGCCAGCAGCCAAGGCCCCTGGCTAGAAAACGACGAGCAGTACTTC. The chain employs TRBV4-3 and TRBJ2-7, with D unclear. There are 16 residues in the CDR3. Germline CDR1 and CDR2: LGHNA and YSLEER. Trimming took 1 base from V and 5 from J, leaving 18 bases between them.

CDR3 amino acids: CASSQDSDTYEQYF. CDR3 sequence (DNA): TGCGCCAGCAGCCAAGATTCGGACACCTACGAGCAGTACTTC. The chain carries TRBV4-3 and TRBJ2-7, with D tentatively TRBD1 (5 bases). Trimming removed 0 bases from V and 2 bases from J, with 8 bases in between. The CDR3 length is 14 residues. In germline, CDR1 is LGHNA, CDR2 YSLEER.